This TCR beta chain comes out of a study of cytomegalovirus exposure and HLA in healthy donors. As for this clone: Its antigen is not known.

Study-wide results and caveats: In all likelihood, a cluster of highly shared sequence variants was a sequencing artifact.

A multiplex PCR was run with 60 Vbeta primers and 13 Jbeta primers. Only in-frame clones appear in the TCRdb table, and some are missing; sequencing was by immunoSEQ multiplex PCR. The sample gives about 230,000 clones, roughly 84% of which show up once; over 1% is in the top ten. Germline-derived CDR1 and CDR2 are MDHEN and SYDVKM. The length of the CDR3 is 11 residues. The ends lost 5 bases at V and 14 bases at J; junction bases unmatched: 8. The chain joins TRBV28 to TRBJ1-2; 7 bases align to TRBD1. Sequencing was carried out using PBMCs. The TCR sequence derives from a human donor in good health. This CDR3 reads CASSTSGGQTF. The CDR3 nucleotides read TGTGCCAGCAGTACATCAGGGGGTCAAACCTTC.